This TCR beta chain emerged from a study of blood T cell repertoires in COVID-19. Study background: There were acute and convalescent COVID-19 samples, and they came from the United States, Italy and Spain. Sample material is recorded as cDNA or gDNA derived from T cells, B-cell-depleted T cells, or PBMCs.

In the original workflow: How many nucleated cells were present was estimated from reference gene primer amplification. Sequencing was performed with immunoSEQ multiplex PCR; in TCRdb, only in-frame clones are kept and a portion is missing. V and J calls and clone size follow that table, whereas D and trimming were derived from the DNA. This sample yields approximately 92,000 clones, of which around four fifths are seen a single time; 3% to 3.5% belongs to the top ten. V shed 3 bases, J shed 2 bases, and the junction held 1 base outside the gene matches. The germline V gene has CDR1 SGHDT and CDR2 YYEEEE. This CDR3 is built from 14 residues.

The chain joins TRBV5-6 to TRBJ1-3; 8 bases map to TRBD1. This receptor was identified in a man aged 50 to 59 with acute or convalescent COVID-19. The sample comprised peripheral blood. Here the CDR3 reads CASSSTGAGNTIYF. In DNA form, the CDR3 reads TGTGCCAGCAGCTCGACAGGGGCTGGAAACACCATATATTTT. The full variable domain, rest sourced from reference TRBV5-6 and TRBJ1-3, is DAGVTQSPTHLIKTRGQQVTLRCSPKSGHDTVSWYQQALGQGPQFIFQYYEEEERQRGNFPDRFSGHQFPNYSSELNVNALLLGDSALYLCASSSTGAGNTIYFGEGSWLTVV.